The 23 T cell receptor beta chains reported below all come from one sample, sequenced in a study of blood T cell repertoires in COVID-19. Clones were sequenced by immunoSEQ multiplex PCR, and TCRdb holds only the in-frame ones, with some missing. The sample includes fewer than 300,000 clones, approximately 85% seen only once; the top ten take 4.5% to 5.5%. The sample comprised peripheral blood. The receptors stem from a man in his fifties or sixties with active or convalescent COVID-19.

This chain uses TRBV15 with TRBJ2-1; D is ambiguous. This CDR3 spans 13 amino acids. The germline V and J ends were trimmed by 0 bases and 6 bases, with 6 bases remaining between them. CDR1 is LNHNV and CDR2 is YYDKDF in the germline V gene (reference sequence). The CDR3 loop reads CATSREAGNEQFF. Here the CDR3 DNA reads TGTGCCACCAGCAGAGAGGCTGGCAATGAGCAGTTCTTC. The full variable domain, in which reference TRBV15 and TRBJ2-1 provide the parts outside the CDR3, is DAMVIQNPRYQVTQFGKPVTLSCSQTLNHNVMYWYQQKSSQAPKLLFHYYDKDFNNEADTPDNFQSRRPNTSFCFLDIRSPGLGDTAMYLCATSREAGNEQFFGPGTRLTVL.

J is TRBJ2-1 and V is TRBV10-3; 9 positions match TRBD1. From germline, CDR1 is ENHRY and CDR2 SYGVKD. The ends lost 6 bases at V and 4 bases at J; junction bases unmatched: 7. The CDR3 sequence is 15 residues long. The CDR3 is CAIRAGTGSYNEQFF. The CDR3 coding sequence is TGTGCCATCAGAGCCGGGACAGGGTCTTACAATGAGCAGTTCTTC.

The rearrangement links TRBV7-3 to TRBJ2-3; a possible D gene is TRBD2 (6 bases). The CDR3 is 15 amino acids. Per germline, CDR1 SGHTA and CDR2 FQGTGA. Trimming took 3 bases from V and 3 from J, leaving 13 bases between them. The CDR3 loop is CASSLGGHPTDTQYF. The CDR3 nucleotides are TGTGCCAGCAGCTTGGGAGGCCATCCAACAGATACGCAGTATTTT. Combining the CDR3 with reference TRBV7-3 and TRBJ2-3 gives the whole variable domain GAGVSQTPSNKVTEKGKYVELRCDPISGHTALYWYRQSLGQGPEFLIYFQGTGAADDSGLPNDRFFAVRPEGSVSTLKIQRTERGDSAVYLCASSLGGHPTDTQYFGPGTRLTVL.

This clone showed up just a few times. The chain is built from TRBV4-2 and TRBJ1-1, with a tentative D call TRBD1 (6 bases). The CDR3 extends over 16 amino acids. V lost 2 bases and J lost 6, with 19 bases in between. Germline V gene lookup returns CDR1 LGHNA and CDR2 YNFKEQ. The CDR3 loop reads CASSQRTAPYASEAFF. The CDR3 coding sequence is TGTGCCAGCAGCCAAAGGACAGCCCCCTACGCCTCTGAAGCTTTCTTT.

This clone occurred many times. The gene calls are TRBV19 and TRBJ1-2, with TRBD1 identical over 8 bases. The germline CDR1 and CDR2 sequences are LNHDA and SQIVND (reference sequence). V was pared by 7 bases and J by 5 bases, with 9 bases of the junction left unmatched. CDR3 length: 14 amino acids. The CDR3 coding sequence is TGTGCCAGTACCCTCTATGGACAGGGTTATGGCTACACCTTC. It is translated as CASTLYGQGYGYTF. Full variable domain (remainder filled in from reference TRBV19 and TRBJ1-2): DGGITQSPKYLFRKEGQNVTLSCEQNLNHDAMYWYRQDPGQGLRLIYYSQIVNDFQKGDIAEGYSVSREKKESFPLTVTSAQKNPTAFYLCASTLYGQGYGYTFGSGTRLTVV.

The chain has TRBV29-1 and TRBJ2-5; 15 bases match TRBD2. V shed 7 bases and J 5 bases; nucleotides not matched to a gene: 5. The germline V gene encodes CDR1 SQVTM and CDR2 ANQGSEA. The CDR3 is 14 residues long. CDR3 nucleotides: TGCAGCGGTGGACTAGCGGGAGGGAGGGAGACCCAGTACTTC. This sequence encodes CSGGLAGGRETQYF.

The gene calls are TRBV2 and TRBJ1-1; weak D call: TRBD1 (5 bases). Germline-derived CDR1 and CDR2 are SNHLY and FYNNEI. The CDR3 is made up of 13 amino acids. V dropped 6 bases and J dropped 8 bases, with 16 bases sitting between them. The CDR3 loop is CASRRDSSREAFF. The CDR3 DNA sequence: TGTGCCAGCAGACGGGACTCAAGTCGCGAAGCTTTCTTT.

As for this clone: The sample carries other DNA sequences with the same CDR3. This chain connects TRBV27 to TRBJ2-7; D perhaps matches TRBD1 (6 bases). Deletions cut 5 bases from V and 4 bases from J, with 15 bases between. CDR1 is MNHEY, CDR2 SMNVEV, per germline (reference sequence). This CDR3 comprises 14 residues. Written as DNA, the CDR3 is TGTGCCAGCAGTCCCGACAGGAACAGTTACGAGCAGTACTTC. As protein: CASSPDRNSYEQYF.

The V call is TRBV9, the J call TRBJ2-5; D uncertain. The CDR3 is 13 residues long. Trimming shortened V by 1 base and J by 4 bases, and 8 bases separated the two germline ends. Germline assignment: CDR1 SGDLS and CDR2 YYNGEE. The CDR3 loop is CASSVLVGETQYF. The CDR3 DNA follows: TGTGCCAGCAGCGTACTAGTGGGAGAGACCCAGTACTTC. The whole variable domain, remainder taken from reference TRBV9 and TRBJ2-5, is DSGVTQTPKHLITATGQRVTLRCSPRSGDLSVYWYQQSLDQGLQFLIQYYNGEERAKGNILERFSAQQFPDLHSELNLSSLELGDSALYFCASSVLVGETQYFGPGTRLLVL.

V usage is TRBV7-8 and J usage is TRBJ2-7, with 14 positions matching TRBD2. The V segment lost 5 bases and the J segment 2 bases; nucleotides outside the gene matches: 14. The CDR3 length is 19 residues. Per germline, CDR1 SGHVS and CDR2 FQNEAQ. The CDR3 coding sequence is TGTGCCAGCAGCAACCACCGGGTCGGACTAGCGGGAGGAACCTACGAGCAGTACTTC. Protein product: CASSNHRVGLAGGTYEQYF.

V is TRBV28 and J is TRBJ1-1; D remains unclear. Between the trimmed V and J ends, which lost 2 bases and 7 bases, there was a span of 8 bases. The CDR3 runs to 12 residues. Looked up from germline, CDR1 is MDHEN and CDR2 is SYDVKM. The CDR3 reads CASSLEPVEAFF. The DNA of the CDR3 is TGTGCCAGCAGTTTAGAACCAGTTGAAGCTTTCTTT. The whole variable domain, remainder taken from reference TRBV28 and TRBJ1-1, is DVKVTQSSRYLVKRTGEKVFLECVQDMDHENMFWYRQDPGLGLRLIYFSYDVKMKEKGDIPEGYSVSREKKERFSLILESASTNQTSMYLCASSLEPVEAFFGQGTRLTVV.

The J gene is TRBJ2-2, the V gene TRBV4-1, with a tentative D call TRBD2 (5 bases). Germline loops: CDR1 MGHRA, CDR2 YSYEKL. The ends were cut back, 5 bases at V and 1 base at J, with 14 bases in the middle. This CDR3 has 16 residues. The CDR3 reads CASSAHIRENTGELFF. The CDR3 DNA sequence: TGCGCCAGCAGCGCCCACATTCGGGAGAACACCGGGGAGCTGTTTTTT.

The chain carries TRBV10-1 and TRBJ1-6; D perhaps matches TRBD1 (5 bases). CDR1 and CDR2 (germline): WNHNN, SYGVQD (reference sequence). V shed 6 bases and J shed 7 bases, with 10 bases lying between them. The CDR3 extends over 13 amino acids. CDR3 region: CASSPGVNSPLHF. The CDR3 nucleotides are TGCGCCAGCAGCCCGGGGGTCAATTCACCCCTCCACTTT.

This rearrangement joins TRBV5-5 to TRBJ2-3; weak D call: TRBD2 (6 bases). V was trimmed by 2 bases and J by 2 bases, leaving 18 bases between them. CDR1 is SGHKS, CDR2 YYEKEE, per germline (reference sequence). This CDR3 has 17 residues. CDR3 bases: TGTGCCAGCAGCTTCCGGAGCGTGGGAGGATACACAGATACGCAGTATTTT. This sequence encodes CASSFRSVGGYTDTQYF.

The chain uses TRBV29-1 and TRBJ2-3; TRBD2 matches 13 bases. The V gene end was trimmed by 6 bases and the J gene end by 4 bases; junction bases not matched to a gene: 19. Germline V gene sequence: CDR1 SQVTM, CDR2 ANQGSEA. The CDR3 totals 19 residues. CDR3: CSVDGGVLAGGPRPDTQYF. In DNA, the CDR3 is TGCAGCGTGGATGGGGGGGTACTAGCGGGAGGGCCCCGTCCAGATACGCAGTATTTT.

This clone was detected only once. CDR3 sequence: CASNQFGRTEAFF. The CDR3 DNA reads as TGTGCCAGCAACCAGTTTGGGAGGACTGAAGCTTTCTTT. The J gene is TRBJ1-1, the V gene TRBV3-1 (or the pseudogene TRBV3-2); D uncertain. The CDR3 has 13 residues. Germline values: CDR1 LGHDT, CDR2 YNNKEL (reference sequence). Trimming pared 7 bases from V and 5 bases from J, leaving 14 bases between.

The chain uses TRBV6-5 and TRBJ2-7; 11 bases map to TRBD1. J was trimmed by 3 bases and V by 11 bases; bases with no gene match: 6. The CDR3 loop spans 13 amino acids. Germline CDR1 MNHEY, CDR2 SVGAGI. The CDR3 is CAARDRGYYEQYF. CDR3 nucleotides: TGTGCCGCCCGGGACAGGGGGTACTACGAGCAGTACTTC.

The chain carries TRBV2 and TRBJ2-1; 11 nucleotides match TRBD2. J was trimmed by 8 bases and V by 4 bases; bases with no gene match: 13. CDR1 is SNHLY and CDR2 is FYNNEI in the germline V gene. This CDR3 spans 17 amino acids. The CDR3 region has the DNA TGTGCCAGCAGTGTCCATTTTAGCGGGAGGGCCGGGTATGAGCAGTTCTTC. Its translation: CASSVHFSGRAGYEQFF.

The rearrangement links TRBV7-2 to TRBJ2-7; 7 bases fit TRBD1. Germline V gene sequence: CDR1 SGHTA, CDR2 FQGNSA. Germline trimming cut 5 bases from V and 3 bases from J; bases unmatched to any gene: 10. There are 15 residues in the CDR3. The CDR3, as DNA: TGTGCCAGCAGCCACTCCGGGACAGAACACTACGAGCAGTACTTC. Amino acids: CASSHSGTEHYEQYF.

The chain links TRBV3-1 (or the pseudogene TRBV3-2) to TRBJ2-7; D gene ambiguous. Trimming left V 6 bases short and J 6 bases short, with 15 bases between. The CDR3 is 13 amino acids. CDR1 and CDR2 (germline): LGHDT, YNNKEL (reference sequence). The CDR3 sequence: CASSSLQASEQYF. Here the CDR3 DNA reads TGTGCCAGCAGTTCACTTCAGGCTTCCGAGCAGTACTTC.

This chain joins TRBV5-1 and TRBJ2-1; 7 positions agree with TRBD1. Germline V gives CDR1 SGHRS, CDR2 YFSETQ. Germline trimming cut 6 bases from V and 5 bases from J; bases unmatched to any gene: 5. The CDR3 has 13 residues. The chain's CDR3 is CASKTGTNNEQFF. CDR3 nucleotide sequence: TGCGCCAGCAAGACAGGGACCAACAATGAGCAGTTCTTC.

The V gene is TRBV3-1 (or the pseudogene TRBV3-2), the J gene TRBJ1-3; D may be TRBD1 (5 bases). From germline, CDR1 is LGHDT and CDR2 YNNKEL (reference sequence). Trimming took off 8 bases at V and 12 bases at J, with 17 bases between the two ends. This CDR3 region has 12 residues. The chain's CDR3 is CASGTRQSDIYF. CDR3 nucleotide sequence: TGTGCCAGCGGAACTCGACAGTCAGACATATATTTT.

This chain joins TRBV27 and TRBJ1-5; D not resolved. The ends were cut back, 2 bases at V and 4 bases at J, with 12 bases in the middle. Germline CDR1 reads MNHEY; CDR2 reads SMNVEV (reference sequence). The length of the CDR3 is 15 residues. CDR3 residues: CASSLNFGSNQPQHF. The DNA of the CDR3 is TGTGCCAGCAGTTTAAATTTCGGGAGTAATCAGCCCCAGCATTTT.